A selection of T cell receptor beta chains follows, all from one sample in a study of human T cells and chemical hapten exposure. TCRdb reprocessed the reads with MiXCR, giving one entry per CDR3 protein. The repertoire consists of about 120,000 distinct CDR3 sequences, with about 7.7% occurring once and the leading ten covering more than 1.3%. Sequencing was performed on whole blood. The receptors stem from a human donor in good health. Some clones in this sample may be carry-over from other donors' samples. CDR3s include the opening cysteine and the closing phenylalanine or tryptophan. D genes are given only for firm matches. Where a row states a size, it is once, few, many or the class of an expanded clone; other rows omit it.

D gene: -
J gene: TRBJ1-5
V gene: TRBV27
clone size: many
CDR3 DNA: TGTGCCAGCAGTTTTGGGGGGAGTCAGCCCCAGCATTTT
CDR3 protein: CASSFGGSQPQHF

D gene: -
J gene: TRBJ2-3
V gene: TRBV27
clone size: many
CDR3 DNA: TGTGCCAGCAGTTTCCTTAGGGCAGATACGCAGTATTTT
CDR3 protein: CASSFLRADTQYF

D gene: -
J gene: TRBJ2-6
V gene: TRBV18
clone size: many
CDR3 DNA: TGTGCCAGCTCACCATCGGGGGCTGGGGCCAACGTCCTGACTTTC
CDR3 protein: CASSPSGAGANVLTF

D gene: -
J gene: TRBJ2-1
V gene: TRBV6-2/TRBV6-3
clone size: -
CDR3 DNA: TGTGCCAGCATCCGAGGGGGTGCCCCCTACAATGAGCAGTTCTTC
CDR3 protein: CASIRGGAPYNEQFF

D gene: TRBD1
J gene: TRBJ2-7
V gene: TRBV6-6
clone size: -
CDR3 DNA: TGTGCCAGCAGTTACTCCGGACAGGGGGCGAGGGAGCAGTACTTC
CDR3 protein: CASSYSGQGAREQYF

D gene: TRBD2
J gene: TRBJ2-7
V gene: TRBV27
clone size: -
CDR3 DNA: TGTGCCAGCAGTTCGGACCAGCGGGGCCCCTACGAGCAGTACTTC
CDR3 protein: CASSSDQRGPYEQYF

D gene: TRBD1
J gene: TRBJ1-5
V gene: TRBV20-1
clone size: -
CDR3 DNA: TGCAGTGCTAGGCCCAATACAGGGGGCTCGGGCAATCAGCCCCAGCATTTT
CDR3 protein: CSARPNTGGSGNQPQHF

D gene: -
J gene: TRBJ2-3
V gene: TRBV13
clone size: -
CDR3 DNA: TGTGCCAGCAGCTTAGCTCGCGGGAAAGATACGCAGTATTTT
CDR3 protein: CASSLARGKDTQYF

D gene: TRBD2
J gene: TRBJ2-1
V gene: TRBV3-1
clone size: few
CDR3 DNA: TGTGCCAGCAGCCAAGATCTATTAGCGGGAGCAGGGTACAATGAGCAGTTCTTC
CDR3 protein: CASSQDLLAGAGYNEQFF

D gene: TRBD2
J gene: TRBJ2-3
V gene: TRBV9
clone size: -
CDR3 DNA: TGTGCCAGCAAACGGGGAGCGGGAGGAACAGATACGCAGTATTTT
CDR3 protein: CASKRGAGGTDTQYF

D gene: TRBD1
J gene: TRBJ1-2
V gene: TRBV3-1
clone size: -
CDR3 DNA: TGTGCCAGCAGCCCCTCGGACAGGGGGCTCGGCTACACCTTC
CDR3 protein: CASSPSDRGLGYTF

D gene: -
J gene: TRBJ1-3
V gene: TRBV5-1
clone size: -
CDR3 DNA: TGCGCCAGCAGCCGGGACCACTCTGGAAACACCATATATTTT
CDR3 protein: CASSRDHSGNTIYF

D gene: -
J gene: TRBJ1-3
V gene: TRBV6-1
clone size: few
CDR3 DNA: TGTGCCAGCAGCCAGGGACCGCACTCTGGAAACACCATATATTTT
CDR3 protein: CASSQGPHSGNTIYF

D gene: -
J gene: TRBJ2-1
V gene: TRBV10-2
clone size: few
CDR3 DNA: TGCGCCAGCAGATCGGGGCGTGATCAAAATGAGCAGTTCTTC
CDR3 protein: CASRSGRDQNEQFF

D gene: -
J gene: TRBJ2-3
V gene: TRBV20-1
clone size: -
CDR3 DNA: TGCAGTGCTAGTCCTGGGGGGAAAACAGATACGCAGTATTTT
CDR3 protein: CSASPGGKTDTQYF

D gene: -
J gene: TRBJ2-3
V gene: TRBV11-2
clone size: -
CDR3 DNA: TGTGCCAGCAGCTTAGACCCCGGGAATACGCAGTATTTT
CDR3 protein: CASSLDPGNTQYF

D gene: -
J gene: TRBJ2-1
V gene: TRBV30
clone size: many
CDR3 DNA: TGTGCCTGGAGTGCAGGGAGTGAGCAGTTCTTC
CDR3 protein: CAWSAGSEQFF

D gene: -
J gene: TRBJ1-1
V gene: TRBV6-2/TRBV6-3
clone size: few
CDR3 DNA: TGTGCCAGCAGTTACGAGGTCATGAACACTGAAGCTTTCTTT
CDR3 protein: CASSYEVMNTEAFF

D gene: -
J gene: TRBJ1-6
V gene: TRBV20-1
clone size: -
CDR3 DNA: TGCAGTGCTAGAGACAGGAGCTCCTATAATTCACCCCTCCACTTT
CDR3 protein: CSARDRSSYNSPLHF

D gene: TRBD2
J gene: TRBJ2-7
V gene: TRBV18
clone size: -
CDR3 DNA: TGTGCCAGCTCACCACCGGGACTAGCGGGGTTGGCCGGCGAGCAGTACTTC
CDR3 protein: CASSPPGLAGLAGEQYF

D gene: TRBD1
J gene: TRBJ1-5
V gene: TRBV27
clone size: few
CDR3 DNA: TGTGCCAGCAGTCCCGTGGGACAGGGGGAAAATCAGCCCCAGCATTTT
CDR3 protein: CASSPVGQGENQPQHF

D gene: -
J gene: TRBJ2-5
V gene: TRBV14
clone size: -
CDR3 DNA: TGTGCCAGCAGCCAAGAGGGAGAGGGGAGAGAGACCCAGTACTTC
CDR3 protein: CASSQEGEGRETQYF

D gene: -
J gene: TRBJ1-2
V gene: TRBV30
clone size: many
CDR3 DNA: TGTGCCTGGCGATGGGACGGTTATGGCTACACCTTC
CDR3 protein: CAWRWDGYGYTF

D gene: -
J gene: TRBJ2-1
V gene: TRBV5-1
clone size: few
CDR3 DNA: TGCGCCAGCAGCTTGGCGGGTAGTAATGAGCAGTTCTTC
CDR3 protein: CASSLAGSNEQFF

D gene: TRBD1
J gene: TRBJ2-1
V gene: TRBV25-1
clone size: many
CDR3 DNA: TGTGCCAGCAAAAAACAGGGGGCCGCCAATGAGCAGTTCTTC
CDR3 protein: CASKKQGAANEQFF

D gene: -
J gene: TRBJ2-7
V gene: TRBV29-1
clone size: -
CDR3 DNA: TGCAGCGCTGTAGACGGGTACGAGCAGTACTTC
CDR3 protein: CSAVDGYEQYF

D gene: -
J gene: TRBJ1-2
V gene: TRBV6-6
clone size: -
CDR3 DNA: TGTGCCAGTCGTACCGGGCGACCTTCGACTGGCTACACCTTC
CDR3 protein: CASRTGRPSTGYTF

D gene: -
J gene: TRBJ1-1
V gene: TRBV3-1
clone size: many
CDR3 DNA: TGTGCCAGCAGCCCACCTTCCCAAGGACGGGCGAACACTGAAGCTTTCTTT
CDR3 protein: CASSPPSQGRANTEAFF

D gene: TRBD2
J gene: TRBJ2-5
V gene: TRBV10-3
clone size: -
CDR3 DNA: TGTGCCATCAGGGAGAGAGCGGGAGGGGAAGAGACCCAGTACTTC
CDR3 protein: CAIRERAGGEETQYF

D gene: -
J gene: TRBJ2-5
V gene: TRBV7-7
clone size: -
CDR3 DNA: TGTGCCAGCAGCCCCCAAGTAACTAGAGGAGAGACCCAGTACTTC
CDR3 protein: CASSPQVTRGETQYF

D gene: TRBD1
J gene: TRBJ1-1
V gene: TRBV9
clone size: -
CDR3 DNA: TGTGCCAGCAGCCGACAGGGAGGGTTGAAAATGACTGAAGCTTTCTTT
CDR3 protein: CASSRQGGLKMTEAFF

D gene: TRBD2
J gene: TRBJ2-2
V gene: TRBV20-1
clone size: many
CDR3 DNA: TGCAGTGCTGGCCCTAGCGGGGGTAACACCGGGGAGCTGTTTTTT
CDR3 protein: CSAGPSGGNTGELFF

D gene: -
J gene: TRBJ2-7
V gene: TRBV20-1
clone size: many
CDR3 DNA: TGCAGTGCTAGAGATCTGGGGGGCATCTCCTACGAGCAGTACTTC
CDR3 protein: CSARDLGGISYEQYF

D gene: TRBD1
J gene: TRBJ2-7
V gene: TRBV12-3/TRBV12-4
clone size: many
CDR3 DNA: TGTGCCAGCAGTCCGACAGGGGGCCGAGGGGAGCAGTACTTC
CDR3 protein: CASSPTGGRGEQYF

D gene: -
J gene: TRBJ1-1
V gene: TRBV19
clone size: -
CDR3 DNA: TGTGCCAGTAGTATCTCCAGCAGGGACACTGAAGCTTTCTTT
CDR3 protein: CASSISSRDTEAFF

D gene: -
J gene: TRBJ2-3
V gene: TRBV21-1
clone size: few
CDR3 DNA: TGTGCCAGCAGCAAAGCGGGACAGGATCCAGATACGCAGTATTTT
CDR3 protein: CASSKAGQDPDTQYF

D gene: TRBD1
J gene: TRBJ2-5
V gene: TRBV29-1
clone size: few
CDR3 DNA: TGCAGCGTTCCACGGACAGGGAGACAAGAGACCCAGTACTTC
CDR3 protein: CSVPRTGRQETQYF

D gene: -
J gene: TRBJ2-5
V gene: TRBV7-9
clone size: -
CDR3 DNA: TGTGCCAGCAGCCACGATGCAGGGTGGCAAGAGACCCAGTACTTC
CDR3 protein: CASSHDAGWQETQYF

D gene: -
J gene: TRBJ2-5
V gene: TRBV12-5
clone size: many
CDR3 DNA: TGTGCTAGTGGTTTGTTCCTTGACGGCCTGAAGACCCAGTACTTC
CDR3 protein: CASGLFLDGLKTQYF

D gene: TRBD2
J gene: TRBJ2-2
V gene: TRBV4-2
clone size: -
CDR3 DNA: TGTGCCAGCAGAAAAGCGGGAGCAAACACCGGGGAGCTGTTTTTT
CDR3 protein: CASRKAGANTGELFF

D gene: TRBD1
J gene: TRBJ2-7
V gene: TRBV15
clone size: -
CDR3 DNA: TGTGCCACCAGGAAGGGGACAGGGGATGACGAGCAGTACTTC
CDR3 protein: CATRKGTGDDEQYF

D gene: -
J gene: TRBJ1-2
V gene: TRBV28
clone size: many
CDR3 DNA: TGTGCCAGCACTAAAGCAGTTTTACGTGAGGCCTTGTATGGCTACACCTTC
CDR3 protein: CASTKAVLREALYGYTF

D gene: TRBD2
J gene: TRBJ2-5
V gene: TRBV10-3
clone size: -
CDR3 DNA: TGTGCCATCAGTGACAAGGATAGCGGGGTGGAGACCCAGTACTTC
CDR3 protein: CAISDKDSGVETQYF

D gene: -
J gene: TRBJ1-6
V gene: TRBV28
clone size: -
CDR3 DNA: TGTGTCAGCAGGGTCCTGGGGGGGAATTCACCCCTCCACTTT
CDR3 protein: CVSRVLGGNSPLHF

D gene: TRBD2
J gene: TRBJ2-1
V gene: TRBV7-2
clone size: few
CDR3 DNA: TGTGCCAGCAGCTTAATATCCAGCGGGAGGGACAATGAGCAGTTCTTC
CDR3 protein: CASSLISSGRDNEQFF

D gene: -
J gene: TRBJ2-7
V gene: TRBV20-1
clone size: many
CDR3 DNA: TGCAGTGCTACCTCGAATGGGGCGTTTACCTACGAGCAGTACTTC
CDR3 protein: CSATSNGAFTYEQYF

D gene: -
J gene: TRBJ1-1
V gene: TRBV7-6
clone size: many
CDR3 DNA: TGTGCCAGCAGCTTAGGCGAAGCCTTTAACACTGAAGCTTTCTTT
CDR3 protein: CASSLGEAFNTEAFF

D gene: TRBD1
J gene: TRBJ1-2
V gene: TRBV13
clone size: -
CDR3 DNA: TGTGCCAGCAGTAAGCCTTACAGGGGAGACTATGGCTACACCTTC
CDR3 protein: CASSKPYRGDYGYTF

D gene: -
J gene: TRBJ1-5
V gene: TRBV12-3/TRBV12-4
clone size: -
CDR3 DNA: TGTGCCACTTCAATGGAGGGGCTGAGCAATCAGCCCCAGCATTTT
CDR3 protein: CATSMEGLSNQPQHF

D gene: TRBD1
J gene: TRBJ1-5
V gene: TRBV5-1
clone size: -
CDR3 DNA: TGCGCCAGCAGCTTGACAGGGGGCAGCAATCAGCCCCAGCATTTT
CDR3 protein: CASSLTGGSNQPQHF

D gene: TRBD2
J gene: TRBJ2-5
V gene: TRBV3-1
clone size: -
CDR3 DNA: TGTGCCAGCAGCCATGGGACCCGGGCAGGCGGACTAGCGGGCTTCCAAGAGACCCAGTACTTC
CDR3 protein: CASSHGTRAGGLAGFQETQYF

D gene: TRBD2
J gene: TRBJ2-4
V gene: TRBV7-2
clone size: few
CDR3 DNA: TGTGCCAGCAGAGGGACTAGCGGGGGCGGAGCCAAAAACATTCAGTACTTC
CDR3 protein: CASRGTSGGGAKNIQYF

D gene: -
J gene: TRBJ2-1
V gene: TRBV14
clone size: many
CDR3 DNA: TGTGCCAGCAGCCCCTGGTTAGGGTCCTACAATGAGCAGTTCTTC
CDR3 protein: CASSPWLGSYNEQFF

D gene: -
J gene: TRBJ2-1
V gene: TRBV9
clone size: few
CDR3 DNA: TGTGCCAGCAGCGGGAGTACCTACAATGAGCAGTTCTTC
CDR3 protein: CASSGSTYNEQFF

D gene: -
J gene: TRBJ2-7
V gene: TRBV29-1
clone size: -
CDR3 DNA: TGCAGCGTTGAATCAGATAGGACCTACGAGCAGTACTTC
CDR3 protein: CSVESDRTYEQYF

D gene: -
J gene: TRBJ2-1
V gene: TRBV25-1
clone size: few
CDR3 DNA: TGTGCCAGCACCGGGATGGGGTTGAACAATGAGCAGTTCTTC
CDR3 protein: CASTGMGLNNEQFF

D gene: -
J gene: TRBJ1-4
V gene: TRBV7-9
clone size: many
CDR3 DNA: TGTGCCAGCAGCTTAGTTCCGGGTGCAACTAATGAAAAACTGTTTTTT
CDR3 protein: CASSLVPGATNEKLFF